This T cell receptor beta chain was profiled in a study of spatial heterogeneity in lung cancer. The wider study: The mean occurrence of each unique TCR and UMI combination in raw reads exceeded eight.

The CDR3 contains 11 residues when both ends are counted. The germline gives CDR1 KGHDR, CDR2 SFDVKD. From the 5' RACE reads, TCRdb called clonotypes with MiXCR, one entry per CDR3 protein. The table shows some 16,000 distinct CDR3 sequences, with about 3.9% occurring only once. This clonotype showed up many times. A read error is likely, as this CDR3 ends without the conserved phenylalanine or tryptophan. The limits of the CDR3 on the DNA are not certain, so only TCRdb's listed CDR3 is given. Little can be read into the size of this beta chain, an off-target read in a library designed for alpha chains. Noted time point: sample taken at primary tumor resection.

This receptor was identified in a male donor with early-stage non-small cell lung cancer. Material: normal lung tissue next to the tumor, obtained at surgery. This rearrangement joins TRBV24-1 to TRBJ2-1; TRBD1, as called in the table, went unchecked against the DNA. The CDR3 loop is CATSDWTSDRG.